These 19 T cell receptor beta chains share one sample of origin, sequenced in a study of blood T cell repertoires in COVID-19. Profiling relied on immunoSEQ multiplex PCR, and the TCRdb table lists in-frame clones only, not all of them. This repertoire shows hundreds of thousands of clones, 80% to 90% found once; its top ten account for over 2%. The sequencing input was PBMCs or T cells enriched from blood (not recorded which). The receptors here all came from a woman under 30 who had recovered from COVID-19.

Written as DNA, the CDR3 is TGTGCCAGCACGAGGGACGGGGAGCTGTTTTTT. Amino acids: CASTRDGELFF. This rearrangement joins TRBV2 to TRBJ2-2, with TRBD2 as a possible D gene (5 bases). Germline loops: CDR1 SNHLY, CDR2 FYNNEI. This CDR3 is 11 amino acids long. The germline V and J ends were trimmed by 7 bases and 7 bases, with 7 bases remaining between them.

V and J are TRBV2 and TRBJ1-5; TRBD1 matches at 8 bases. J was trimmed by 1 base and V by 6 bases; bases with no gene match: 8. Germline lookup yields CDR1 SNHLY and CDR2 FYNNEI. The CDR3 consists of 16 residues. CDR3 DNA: TGTGCCAGCAGGAATGACAGGGGCAACAGCAATCAGCCCCAGCATTTT. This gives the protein CASRNDRGNSNQPQHF.

Here the CDR3 DNA reads TGTGCCAGCAGCCTTTCTAGGTCCTATAATTCACCCCTCCACTTT. Its protein product is CASSLSRSYNSPLHF. The chain carries TRBV25-1 and TRBJ1-6; no definite D call. The germline CDR1 and CDR2 sequences are MGHDK and SYGVNS. V dropped 6 bases and J dropped 1 base, with 10 bases sitting between them. The CDR3 totals 15 residues.

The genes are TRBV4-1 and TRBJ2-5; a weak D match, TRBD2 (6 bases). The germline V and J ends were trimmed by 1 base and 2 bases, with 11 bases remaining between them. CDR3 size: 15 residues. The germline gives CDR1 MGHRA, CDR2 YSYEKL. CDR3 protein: CASSQGSSGQETQYF. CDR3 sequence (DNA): TGCGCCAGCAGCCAAGGATCCAGCGGGCAAGAGACCCAGTACTTC.

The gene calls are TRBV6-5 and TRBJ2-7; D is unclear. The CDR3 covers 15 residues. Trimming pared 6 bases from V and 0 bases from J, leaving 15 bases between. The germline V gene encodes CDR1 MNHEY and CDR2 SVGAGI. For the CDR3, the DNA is TGTGCCAGCAGCCCAGATTTATACCCCTCCTACGAGCAGTACTTC. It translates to CASSPDLYPSYEQYF.

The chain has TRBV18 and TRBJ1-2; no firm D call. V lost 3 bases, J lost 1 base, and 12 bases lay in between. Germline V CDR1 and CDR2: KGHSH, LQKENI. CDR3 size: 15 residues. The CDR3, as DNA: TGTGCCAGCTCACCTGGGCAGGCGCTTAACTATGGCTACACCTTC. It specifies CASSPGQALNYGYTF.

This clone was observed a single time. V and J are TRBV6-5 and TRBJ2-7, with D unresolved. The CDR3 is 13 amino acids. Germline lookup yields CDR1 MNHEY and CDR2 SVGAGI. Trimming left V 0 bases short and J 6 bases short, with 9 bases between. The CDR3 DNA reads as TGTGCCAGCAGTTACTCGAGGCTCGGCGAGCAGTACTTC. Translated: CASSYSRLGEQYF.

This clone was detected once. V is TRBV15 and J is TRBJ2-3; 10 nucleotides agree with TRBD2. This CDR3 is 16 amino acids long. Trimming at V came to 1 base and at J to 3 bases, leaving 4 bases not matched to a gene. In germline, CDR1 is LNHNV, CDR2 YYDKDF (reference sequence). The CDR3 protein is CATSRVIAGGTDTQYF. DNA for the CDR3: TGTGCCACCAGCAGAGTTATAGCGGGGGGAACAGATACGCAGTATTTT.

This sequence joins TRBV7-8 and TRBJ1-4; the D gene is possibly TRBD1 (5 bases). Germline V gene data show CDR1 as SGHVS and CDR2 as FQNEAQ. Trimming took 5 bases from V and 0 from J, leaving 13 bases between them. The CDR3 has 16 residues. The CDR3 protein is CASSVQGSTTNEKLFF. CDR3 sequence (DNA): TGTGCCAGCAGCGTGCAGGGCAGTACAACTAATGAAAAACTGTTTTTT.

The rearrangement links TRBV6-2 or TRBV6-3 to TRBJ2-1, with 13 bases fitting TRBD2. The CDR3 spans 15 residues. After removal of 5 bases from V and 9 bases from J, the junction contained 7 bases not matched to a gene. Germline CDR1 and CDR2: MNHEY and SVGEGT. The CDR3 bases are TGTGCCAGCAGTCCCCCGGGACTAGCGGGGCTTGAGCAGTTCTTC. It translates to CASSPPGLAGLEQFF.

The CDR3 DNA reads TGTGCCAGTACTCGACAGGGGTCTCCTGGATCCTATGGCTACACCTTC. Protein product: CASTRQGSPGSYGYTF. The chain is built from TRBV19 and TRBJ1-2, with 8 bases that match TRBD1. V was pared by 7 bases and J by 4 bases, with 14 bases of the junction left unmatched. Germline V gene data show CDR1 as LNHDA and CDR2 as SQIVND (reference sequence). The CDR3 runs to 16 residues.

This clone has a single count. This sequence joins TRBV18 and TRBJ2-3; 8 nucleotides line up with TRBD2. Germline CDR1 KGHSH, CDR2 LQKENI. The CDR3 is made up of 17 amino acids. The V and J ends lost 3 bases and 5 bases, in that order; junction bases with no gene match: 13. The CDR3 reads CASSPRVRGGTEDTQYF. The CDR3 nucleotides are TGTGCCAGCTCACCCCGGGTCCGGGGGGGGACCGAAGATACGCAGTATTTT.

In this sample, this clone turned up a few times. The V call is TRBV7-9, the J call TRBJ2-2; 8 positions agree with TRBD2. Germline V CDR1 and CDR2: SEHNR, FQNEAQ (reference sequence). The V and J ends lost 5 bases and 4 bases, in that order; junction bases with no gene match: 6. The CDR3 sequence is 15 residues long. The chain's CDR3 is CASSPAGGVTGELFF. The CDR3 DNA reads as TGTGCCAGCAGCCCCGCGGGGGGAGTCACCGGGGAGCTGTTTTTT.

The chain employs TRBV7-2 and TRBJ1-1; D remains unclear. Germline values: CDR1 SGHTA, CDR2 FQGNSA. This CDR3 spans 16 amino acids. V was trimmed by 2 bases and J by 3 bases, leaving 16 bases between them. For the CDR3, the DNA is TGTGCCAGCAGCTTATCCCCGGCGACAACCCACACTGAAGCTTTCTTT. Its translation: CASSLSPATTHTEAFF.

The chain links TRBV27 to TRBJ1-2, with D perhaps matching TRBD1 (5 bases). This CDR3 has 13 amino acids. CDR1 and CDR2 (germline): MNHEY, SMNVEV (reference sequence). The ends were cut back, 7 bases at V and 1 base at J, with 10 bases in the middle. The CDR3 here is CASKATVNYGYTF. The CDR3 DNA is TGTGCCAGCAAAGCGACAGTTAACTATGGCTACACCTTC.

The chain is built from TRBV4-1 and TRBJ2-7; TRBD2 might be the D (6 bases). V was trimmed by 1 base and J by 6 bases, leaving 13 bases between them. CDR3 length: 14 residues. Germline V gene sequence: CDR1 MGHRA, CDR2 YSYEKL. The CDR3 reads CASSQVGRMGEQYF. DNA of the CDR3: TGCGCCAGCAGCCAAGTAGGGAGGATGGGCGAGCAGTACTTC.

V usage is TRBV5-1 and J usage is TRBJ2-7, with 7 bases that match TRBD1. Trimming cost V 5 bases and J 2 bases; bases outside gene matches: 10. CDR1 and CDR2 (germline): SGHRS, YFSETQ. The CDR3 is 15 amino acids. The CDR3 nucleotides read TGCGCCAGCAGATTCGGGACAGACAATACCTACGAGCAGTACTTC. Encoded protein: CASRFGTDNTYEQYF.

The DNA for the CDR3 is TGTGCCAGCAGTCCCGGACAGGGCCGCTACACCTTC. It is translated as CASSPGQGRYTF. The genes are TRBV6-5 and TRBJ1-2, with TRBD1 matching 8 bases. Germline loops: CDR1 MNHEY, CDR2 SVGAGI. The CDR3 totals 12 residues. The V and J ends lost 5 bases and 9 bases, in that order; junction bases with no gene match: 5.

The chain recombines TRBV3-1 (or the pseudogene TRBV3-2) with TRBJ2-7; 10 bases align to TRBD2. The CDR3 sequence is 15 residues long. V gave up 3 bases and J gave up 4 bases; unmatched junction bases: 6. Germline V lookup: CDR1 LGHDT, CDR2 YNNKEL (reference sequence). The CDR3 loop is CASSQGVAGGYEQYF. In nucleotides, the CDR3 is TGTGCCAGCAGCCAGGGGGTAGCGGGGGGTTACGAGCAGTACTTC.